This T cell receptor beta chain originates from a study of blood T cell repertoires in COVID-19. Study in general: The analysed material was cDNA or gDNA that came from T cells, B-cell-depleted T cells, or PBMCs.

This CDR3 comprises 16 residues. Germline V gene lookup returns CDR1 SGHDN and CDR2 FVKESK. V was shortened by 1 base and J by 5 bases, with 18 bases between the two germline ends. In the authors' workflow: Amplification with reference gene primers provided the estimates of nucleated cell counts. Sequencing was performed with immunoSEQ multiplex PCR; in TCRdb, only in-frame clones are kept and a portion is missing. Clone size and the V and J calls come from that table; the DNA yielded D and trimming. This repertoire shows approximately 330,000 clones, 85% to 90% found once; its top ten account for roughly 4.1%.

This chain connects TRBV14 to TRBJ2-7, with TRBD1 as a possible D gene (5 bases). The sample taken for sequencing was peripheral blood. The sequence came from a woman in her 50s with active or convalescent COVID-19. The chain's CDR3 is CASSQVLGSGPHEQYF. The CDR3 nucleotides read TGTGCCAGCAGCCAAGTATTAGGCTCAGGGCCCCACGAGCAGTACTTC.